The rows below give T cell receptor beta chains drawn from one sample of a study of blood T cell repertoires in COVID-19. The assay was immunoSEQ multiplex PCR, and TCRdb's table has in-frame clones only and misses some. The sample records almost 300,000 clones, nearly 90% being singletons. Sequenced material: peripheral blood. The receptor source for this set is a woman under 40 with COVID-19, enrolled during active disease. CDR3s include the opening cysteine and the closing phenylalanine or tryptophan. The D gene is left open where the match is weak. Expanded clones are given a class, and other clones once, few, many or no size at all.

d_call clone_size j_call v_call cdr3_aa cdr3_nt
TRBD1 - TRBJ2-3 TRBV5-4 CASSWPGQGITDTQYF TGTGCCAGCAGCTGGCCGGGACAGGGGATCACAGATACGCAGTATTTT
TRBD1 - TRBJ1-2 TRBV14 CARGQGVNYGYTF TGTGCCAGAGGACAGGGAGTGAACTATGGCTACACCTTC
- - TRBJ1-4 TRBV7-9 CASRIPGTNEKLFF TGTGCCAGCAGAATCCCCGGGACAAATGAAAAACTGTTTTTT
- - TRBJ2-5 TRBV5-1 CASSEQGGQETQYF TGCGCCAGCAGTGAGCAGGGTGGGCAAGAGACCCAGTACTTC
- - TRBJ1-2 TRBV6-6 CASSYRHRDQWTF TGTGCCAGCAGTTACCGCCACAGGGATCAATGGACCTTC
TRBD2 once TRBJ2-1 TRBV3-1/TRBV3-2 CASSPQTSGVEYEQFF TGTGCCAGCAGCCCCCAGACTAGCGGGGTGGAGTATGAGCAGTTCTTC
- - TRBJ1-6 TRBV3-1/TRBV3-2 CASRWSSYNSPLHF TGTGCCAGCAGATGGAGCTCCTATAATTCACCCCTCCACTTT
- - TRBJ1-6 TRBV15 CATSRDPPGGNNSPLHF TGTGCCACCAGCAGAGATCCTCCAGGTGGTAATAATTCACCCCTCCACTTT
- - TRBJ1-6 TRBV3-1/TRBV3-2 CASSQVGGGTLSPLHF TGTGCCAGCAGCCAAGTAGGTGGAGGAACACTATCACCCCTCCACTTT
TRBD1 once TRBJ1-2 TRBV27 CASAGQGGYGYTF TGTGCCAGCGCGGGACAGGGAGGCTATGGCTACACCTTC
- - TRBJ1-2 TRBV28 CASSFFNRRGYGYTF TGTGCCAGCAGTTTTTTCAACAGGAGGGGCTATGGCTACACCTTC
TRBD2 once TRBJ2-7 TRBV7-9 CASSLAGGSYEQYF TGTGCCAGCAGCTTAGCGGGGGGGTCCTACGAGCAGTACTTC
TRBD1 - TRBJ1-5 TRBV5-1 CASSPPGQEKNQPQHF TGCGCCAGCAGCCCACCGGGACAGGAAAAAAATCAGCCCCAGCATTTT
TRBD2 once TRBJ2-3 TRBV11-3 CASSTTSGGAQDTQYF TGTGCCAGCAGCACCACTAGCGGGGGGGCCCAAGATACGCAGTATTTT
- - TRBJ1-2 TRBV4-1 CASSLDTRDDGYTF TGCGCCAGCAGCTTGGACACCCGCGACGATGGCTACACCTTC
- - TRBJ2-5 TRBV28 CASSVPTLWETQYF TGTGCCAGCAGTGTCCCCACTCTCTGGGAGACCCAGTACTTC
TRBD2 - TRBJ2-2 TRBV7-7 CASRLAGGNTGELFF TGTGCCAGCCGACTAGCGGGGGGAAACACCGGGGAGCTGTTTTTT
- - TRBJ2-2 TRBV15 CATSRDILGHRELFF TGTGCCACCAGCAGGGATATATTGGGACACCGGGAGCTGTTTTTT
- - TRBJ1-2 TRBV7-9 CVSSWTVSLYGYTF TGTGTCAGCAGCTGGACAGTTTCCCTATATGGCTACACCTTC
TRBD1 - TRBJ1-4 TRBV6-1 CASSEGEGQHYEKLFF TGTGCCAGCAGTGAAGGAGAGGGACAGCATTATGAAAAACTGTTTTTT
- - TRBJ1-4 TRBV19 CASSTRVGEKLFF TGTGCCAGTAGTACCCGGGTTGGGGAAAAACTGTTTTTT
- - TRBJ2-3 TRBV3-1/TRBV3-2 CASSLIRTNTDTQYF TGTGCCAGCAGCCTAATTAGGACTAACACAGATACGCAGTATTTT
- - TRBJ1-3 TRBV4-1 CASSQELRAGNTIYF TGCGCCAGCAGCCAAGAGCTGAGAGCTGGAAACACCATATATTTT
- - TRBJ2-5 TRBV5-1 CASSLDGLRGETQYF TGCGCCAGCAGCTTGGATGGTTTACGGGGAGAGACCCAGTACTTC
- few TRBJ2-5 TRBV2 CASVGGETQYF TGTGCCAGCGTGGGCGGGGAGACCCAGTACTTC
- - TRBJ1-5 TRBV19 CASSMGGGRNQPQHF TGTGCCAGTAGTATGGGAGGAGGTCGCAATCAGCCCCAGCATTTT
- - TRBJ2-1 TRBV7-9 CASSFWEVNEQFF TGTGCCAGCAGCTTTTGGGAGGTCAATGAGCAGTTCTTC
- - TRBJ1-3 TRBV6-4 CASSDPFPVGNTIYF TGTGCCAGCAGTGATCCGTTCCCGGTTGGAAACACCATATATTTT
- once TRBJ1-5 TRBV6-5 CASSRDYSGHQPQHF TGTGCCAGCAGCCGGGACTACTCAGGCCATCAGCCCCAGCATTTT
- - TRBJ2-3 TRBV19 CASSIRGGLTDTQYF TGTGCCAGTAGTATACGCGGGGGCCTCACAGATACGCAGTATTTT
- - TRBJ1-4 TRBV6-1 CASSERQEKLFF TGTGCCAGCAGTGAAAGACAAGAAAAACTGTTTTTT
TRBD2 - TRBJ2-7 TRBV2 CASRKTSIYEQYF TGTGCCAGCCGTAAGACTAGCATCTACGAGCAGTACTTC
TRBD1 - TRBJ1-2 TRBV11-2 CASSLDTGADGYTF TGTGCCAGCAGCTTAGATACAGGGGCGGATGGCTACACCTTC
TRBD1 - TRBJ2-3 TRBV3-1/TRBV3-2 CASSTRDRGGDTQYF TGTGCCAGCAGCACCCGGGACAGGGGTGGAGATACGCAGTATTTT
TRBD2 - TRBJ2-1 TRBV7-9 CASSGTSGDSYNEQFF TGTGCCAGCAGCGGCACTAGCGGGGACTCCTACAATGAGCAGTTCTTC
TRBD1 - TRBJ1-1 TRBV6-1 CASSEPGGFTEAFF TGTGCCAGCAGTGAACCAGGGGGCTTCACTGAAGCTTTCTTT
- - TRBJ2-2 TRBV5-1 CASSSQSGVGELFF TGCGCCAGCAGCTCTCAATCCGGGGTCGGGGAGCTGTTTTTT
- - TRBJ1-4 TRBV9 CASSGQGPKGEKLFF TGTGCCAGCAGCGGGCAGGGGCCCAAGGGTGAAAAACTGTTTTTT
TRBD2 - TRBJ2-2 TRBV27 CASSFRLAGAAGIGELFF TGTGCCAGCAGTTTCCGACTAGCGGGGGCCGCAGGTATCGGGGAGCTGTTTTTT
- - TRBJ2-5 TRBV11-2 CANSPYQETQYF TGTGCCAACTCCCCGTACCAAGAGACCCAGTACTTC
TRBD1 - TRBJ1-4 TRBV7-9 CASTGTGGPKLFF TGTGCCAGCACGGGGACAGGGGGCCCAAAACTGTTTTTT
TRBD2 - TRBJ2-3 TRBV11-3 CASSFTGGLGDTQYF TGTGCCAGCAGCTTTACGGGGGGGCTCGGAGATACGCAGTATTTT
- - TRBJ1-2 TRBV28 CASTHPRGGSYGYTF TGTGCCAGCACCCACCCTAGGGGCGGAAGCTATGGCTACACCTTC
TRBD1 - TRBJ2-1 TRBV13 CASSLTGVGGAVQGVFF TGTGCCAGCAGCTTAACGGGCGTTGGCGGCGCCGTCCAGGGGGTGTTCTTC
TRBD2 - TRBJ2-2 TRBV2 CASIGLAGRTGELFF TGTGCCAGCATAGGACTAGCGGGCCGCACCGGGGAGCTGTTTTTT
- - TRBJ1-4 TRBV19 CARESLGPGNGTNEKLFF TGTGCCCGTGAGTCCCTGGGGCCAGGGAACGGAACTAATGAAAAACTGTTTTTT
- once TRBJ2-3 TRBV7-2 CASGEADTQYF TGTGCCAGCGGGGAGGCAGATACGCAGTATTTT
TRBD2 - TRBJ2-7 TRBV7-8 CASSLREGYYAGGPTNEQYF TGTGCCAGCAGCTTGAGGGAGGGCTACTACGCGGGGGGGCCGACAAACGAGCAGTACTTC
- - TRBJ1-2 TRBV18 CASSLDWTGNYGYTF TGTGCCAGCTCACTAGATTGGACGGGAAACTATGGCTACACCTTC
- - TRBJ2-4 TRBV23-1 CASSQSSRPRPAKNIQYF TGCGCCAGCAGTCAATCGTCCCGGCCCAGGCCAGCCAAAAACATTCAGTACTTC
- - TRBJ1-5 TRBV28 CASGTETNQPQHF TGTGCCAGCGGAACAGAGACCAATCAGCCCCAGCATTTT
- - TRBJ2-1 TRBV15 CATSGPRTTYNEQFF TGTGCCACCAGCGGTCCGCGGACTACTTACAATGAGCAGTTCTTC
- - TRBJ1-1 TRBV27 CASSFLDRLNTEAFF TGTGCCAGCAGTTTTCTTGACAGACTGAACACTGAAGCTTTCTTT
- - TRBJ2-1 TRBV5-1 CASSLPGLYNEQFF TGCGCCAGCAGCTTGCCAGGCCTCTACAATGAGCAGTTCTTC
- once TRBJ2-1 TRBV29-1 CSVSGIHSNEQFF TGCAGCGTTTCAGGGATCCACTCGAATGAGCAGTTCTTC
- once TRBJ2-1 TRBV7-9 CAIGAEGSYNEQFF TGTGCCATCGGTGCGGAGGGCTCCTACAATGAGCAGTTCTTC
- - TRBJ2-7 TRBV20-1 CSASALHYEQYF TGCAGTGCTAGTGCACTCCACTACGAGCAGTACTTC
TRBD1 few TRBJ2-2 TRBV5-1 CASIWGQGRSGELFF TGCGCCAGCATCTGGGGACAGGGACGGAGCGGGGAGCTGTTTTTT
TRBD2 - TRBJ2-1 TRBV28 CASRKTSGGLSSYNEQFF TGTGCCAGCAGGAAGACTAGCGGGGGGCTTAGCTCCTACAATGAGCAGTTCTTC